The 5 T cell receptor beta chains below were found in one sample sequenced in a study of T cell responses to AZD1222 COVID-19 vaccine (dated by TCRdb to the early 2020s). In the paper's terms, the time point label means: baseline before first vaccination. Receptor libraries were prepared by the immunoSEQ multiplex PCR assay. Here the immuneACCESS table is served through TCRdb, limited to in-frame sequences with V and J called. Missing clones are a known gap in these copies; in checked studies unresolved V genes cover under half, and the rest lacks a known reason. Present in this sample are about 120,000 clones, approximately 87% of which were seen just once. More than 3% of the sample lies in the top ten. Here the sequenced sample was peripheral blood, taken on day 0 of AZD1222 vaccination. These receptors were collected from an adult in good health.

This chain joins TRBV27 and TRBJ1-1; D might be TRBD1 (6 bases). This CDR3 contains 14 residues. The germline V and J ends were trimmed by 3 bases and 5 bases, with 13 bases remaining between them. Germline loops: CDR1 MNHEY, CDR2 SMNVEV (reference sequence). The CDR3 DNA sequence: TGTGCCAGCAGTTTCCAGGGGCGCGGGACTGAAGCTTTCTTT. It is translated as CASSFQGRGTEAFF.

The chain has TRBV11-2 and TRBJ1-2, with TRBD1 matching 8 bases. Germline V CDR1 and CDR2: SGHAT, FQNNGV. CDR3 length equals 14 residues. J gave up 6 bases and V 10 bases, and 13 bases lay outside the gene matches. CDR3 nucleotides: TGTGCCATCACAAAAGACAGGGGTGGAGATGGCTACACCTTC. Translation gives CAITKDRGGDGYTF.

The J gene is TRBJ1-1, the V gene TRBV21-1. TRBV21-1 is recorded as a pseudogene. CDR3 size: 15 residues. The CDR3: CASSKEARGIAEAFF. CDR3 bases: TGTGCCAGCAGCAAAGAGGCCCGTGGAATTGCTGAAGCTTTCTTT.

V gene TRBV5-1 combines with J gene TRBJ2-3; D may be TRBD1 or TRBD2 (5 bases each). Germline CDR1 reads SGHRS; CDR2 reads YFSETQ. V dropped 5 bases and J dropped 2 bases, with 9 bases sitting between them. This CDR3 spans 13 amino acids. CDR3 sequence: CASSDGTTDTQYF. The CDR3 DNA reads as TGCGCCAGCAGTGACGGGACCACAGATACGCAGTATTTT.

This CDR3 reads CASSEALEGNTIYF. CDR3 nucleotides: TGTGCCAGCAGTGAAGCGCTGGAGGGAAACACCATATATTTT. The chain has TRBV6-1 and TRBJ1-3; D is unresolved. V lost 0 bases, J lost 4 bases, and 7 bases lay in between. CDR3 size: 14 residues. In germline, CDR1 is MNHNS, CDR2 SASEGT.